These 25 T cell receptor beta chains were all obtained from the same sample, sequenced in a study of blood T cell repertoires in COVID-19 (dated by TCRdb to about 2020). Library preparation used the immunoSEQ multiplex PCR assay. TCRdb holds this immuneACCESS table with in-frame rearrangements only. Some clones are missing; in checked studies, unresolved V genes explain under half, and the rest has no known cause. Here the sample has tens of thousands of clones; about four fifths occur a single time. Roughly 13% of the sample lies in the top ten. The sequenced sample was peripheral blood. The receptors stem from a woman of 80 years or more with acute or convalescent COVID-19.

This chain joins TRBV10-3 and TRBJ2-1; 15 bases are a match to TRBD2. There are 13 residues in the CDR3. Losses at the gene ends were 10 bases for V and 9 bases for J; bases not matched to a gene: 4. Germline loops: CDR1 ENHRY, CDR2 SYGVKD. In DNA, the CDR3 is TGTGCCACCTGGGGACTAGCGGGAGGTGAGCAGTTCTTC. Translating gives CATWGLAGGEQFF.

This chain joins TRBV28 and TRBJ2-7, with D possibly TRBD1 on 5 matching bases. Germline CDR1 MDHEN, CDR2 SYDVKM. V was shortened by 5 bases and J by 7 bases, with 18 bases between the two germline ends. The CDR3 runs 14 residues. The CDR3 DNA follows: TGTGCCAGCAGTCGCCATCTAGACAGCCGGGAGCAGTACTTC. It codes for CASSRHLDSREQYF.

J is TRBJ1-5 and V is TRBV7-2, with 9 bases identical to TRBD1. CDR3 length: 13 residues. With 4 bases clipped from V and 7 bases from J, the junction kept 2 bases outside the gene matches. CDR1 is SGHTA, CDR2 FQGNSA, per germline. DNA of the CDR3: TGTGCCAGCAGCTGGGACAGGGCGCAGCCCCAGCATTTT. Its protein is CASSWDRAQPQHF.

This clone has just one count. The chain employs TRBV7-2 and TRBJ2-7; D is unresolved. This CDR3 comprises 17 residues. With 3 bases removed from V and 5 bases from J, the gap between germline ends came to 23 bases. Germline CDR1 SGHTA, CDR2 FQGNSA. The CDR3 here is CASSLRFLPAGFHEQYF. The CDR3 nucleotides read TGTGCCAGCAGCTTGCGTTTTCTACCTGCAGGATTCCACGAGCAGTACTTC.

J is TRBJ2-7 and V is TRBV11-2, with 8 bases fitting TRBD1. CDR3 size: 15 residues. The ends lost 0 bases at V and 5 bases at J; junction bases unmatched: 6. CDR1 is SGHAT and CDR2 is FQNNGV in the germline V gene. DNA for the CDR3: TGTGCCAGCAGCTTAGAACGACAGGGGTGGAACGAGCAGTACTTC. This gives the protein CASSLERQGWNEQYF. The variable domain in full, completed from reference TRBV11-2 and TRBJ2-7, reads EAGVAQSPRYKIIEKRQSVAFWCNPISGHATLYWYQQILGQGPKLLIQFQNNGVVDDSQLPKDRFSAERLKGVDSTLKIQPAKLEDSAVYLCASSLERQGWNEQYFGPGTRLTVT.

The chain carries TRBV29-1 and TRBJ1-1; weak D call: TRBD1 (6 bases). The CDR3 has 13 residues. Germline assignment: CDR1 SQVTM and CDR2 ANQGSEA. Trimming left V 6 bases short and J 1 base short, with 12 bases between. CDR3 DNA: TGCAGCGTCCTCGACAGGAAGAACACTGAAGCTTTCTTT. Translating gives CSVLDRKNTEAFF. The complete variable domain, with remaining parts taken from reference TRBV29-1 and TRBJ1-1, reads SAVISQKPSRDICQRGTSLTIQCQVDSQVTMMFWYRQQPGQSLTLIATANQGSEATYESGFVIDKFPISRPNLTFSTLTVSNMSPEDSSIYLCSVLDRKNTEAFFGQGTRLTVV.

The chain is built from TRBV7-7 and TRBJ2-2; TRBD2 aligns across 7 bases. Germline loops: CDR1 SSHAT, CDR2 FNYEAQ (reference sequence). The CDR3 consists of 13 residues. J lost 6 bases, V lost 5 bases, and 3 bases had no gene match. The CDR3 nucleotides read TGTGCCAGCAGCCCCCGGGAGGCCGGGGAGCTGTTTTTT. It encodes CASSPREAGELFF.

The CDR3 region has the DNA TGTGCCAGCAGCGCGACATCGGGACAGGGTTACACAGATACGCAGTATTTT. Translation: CASSATSGQGYTDTQYF. The rearrangement joins TRBV9 to TRBJ2-3, with 9 bases aligning to TRBD1. The CDR3 is 17 residues long. The V segment lost 3 bases and the J segment 2 bases; nucleotides outside the gene matches: 10. Germline assignment: CDR1 SGDLS and CDR2 YYNGEE.

J is TRBJ2-5 and V is TRBV5-4; the D gene is possibly TRBD2 (6 bases). V was trimmed by 0 bases and J by 1 base, leaving 10 bases between them. The CDR3 extends over 15 amino acids. CDR1 and CDR2 from the germline V gene are SGHNT and YYREEE (reference sequence). The CDR3 sequence: CASSLVGGSQETQYF. The CDR3 coding sequence is TGTGCCAGCAGCTTGGTGGGGGGTTCCCAAGAGACCCAGTACTTC. The whole variable domain, filled in from reference TRBV5-4 and TRBJ2-5, reads ETGVTQSPTHLIKTRGQQVTLRCSSQSGHNTVSWYQQALGQGPQFIFQYYREEENGRGNFPPRFSGLQFPNYSSELNVNALELDDSALYLCASSLVGGSQETQYFGPGTRLLVL.

The rearrangement uses TRBV27 and TRBJ2-6; 9 bases are shared with TRBD1. V lost 6 bases to trimming and J lost 3 bases; unmatched junction nucleotides: 9. The CDR3 has 17 residues. In germline, CDR1 is MNHEY, CDR2 SMNVEV (reference sequence). CDR3 sequence reads: CASRNTGGAGGANVLTF. The CDR3 DNA follows: TGTGCCAGCAGGAATACAGGGGGCGCAGGTGGGGCCAACGTCCTGACTTTC.

The chain recombines TRBV18 with TRBJ1-1, with a weak D call TRBD1 (6 bases). The CDR3 totals 12 residues. Between the trimmed V and J ends, which lost 2 bases and 8 bases, there was a span of 9 bases. CDR1 KGHSH and CDR2 LQKENI come from the germline V gene. CDR3 in DNA: TGTGCCAGCTCACCAACAGGGTACGAAGCTTTCTTT. It specifies CASSPTGYEAFF.

The gene calls are TRBV29-1 and TRBJ2-7; perhaps TRBD2 as D (6 bases). Germline loops: CDR1 SQVTM, CDR2 ANQGSEA. V was shortened by 4 bases and J by 3 bases, with 10 bases between the two germline ends. The CDR3 spans 12 residues. CDR3 protein: CSVGEEYYEQYF. The DNA of the CDR3 is TGCAGCGTTGGGGAGGAGTACTACGAGCAGTACTTC.

The V call is TRBV18, the J call TRBJ2-7; D is possibly TRBD1 (6 bases). The CDR3 runs to 12 residues. V gave up 3 bases and J gave up 4 bases, with 7 bases separating them. Per the germline V gene, CDR1 is KGHSH and CDR2 is LQKENI. For the CDR3, the DNA is TGTGCCAGCTCACCGGGACAATACGAGCAGTACTTC. Translation gives CASSPGQYEQYF.

The chain couples TRBV11-2 to TRBJ1-5; D call uncertain. Germline-derived CDR1 and CDR2 are SGHAT and FQNNGV. This CDR3 is 14 amino acids long. Trimming left V 5 bases short and J 2 bases short, with 10 bases between. CDR3: CASSPLHGNQPQHF. CDR3 coding DNA: TGTGCCAGCAGCCCACTTCACGGCAATCAGCCCCAGCATTTT.

The V call is TRBV5-1, the J call TRBJ2-3, with TRBD2 matching over 8 bases. This CDR3 has 14 amino acids. V trimming: 3 bases; J trimming: 0 bases; junction bases outside the gene matches: 0. CDR1 and CDR2 (germline): SGHRS, YFSETQ. CDR3 in DNA: TGCGCCAGCAGCTCTAGCGGGAGCACAGATACGCAGTATTTT. It is translated as CASSSSGSTDTQYF.

In this sample, this clone turned up many times. The V and J genes are TRBV14 and TRBJ1-4, with a weak D call TRBD1 (6 bases). There are 13 residues in the CDR3. Germline CDR1 reads SGHDN; CDR2 reads FVKESK. Trimming removed 4 bases from V and 8 bases from J, with 11 bases in between. The chain's CDR3 is CASSRQGREKLFF. For the CDR3, the DNA is TGTGCCAGCAGCCGTCAGGGGAGAGAAAAACTGTTTTTT.

V is TRBV7-9 and J is TRBJ1-1, with 7 bases aligning to TRBD1. There are 17 residues in the CDR3. After removal of 5 bases from V and 3 bases from J, the junction contained 15 bases not matched to a gene. Germline lookup yields CDR1 SEHNR and CDR2 FQNEAQ (reference sequence). CDR3: CASSRNTWDSDYTEAFF. Written as DNA, the CDR3 is TGTGCCAGCAGCCGCAACACGTGGGACAGCGACTACACTGAAGCTTTCTTT.

This clone was detected once. The chain combines TRBV21-1 with TRBJ1-1. TRBV21-1 is labeled a pseudogene. The CDR3 has 14 residues. The chain's CDR3 is CASPRRGEGTEAFF. Written as DNA, the CDR3 is TGTGCCAGCCCCAGGCGGGGGGAAGGCACTGAAGCTTTCTTT.

This clone was seen a few times. The chain combines TRBV7-8 with TRBJ1-1; D is possibly TRBD1 (5 bases). This CDR3 comprises 18 residues. Germline V gives CDR1 SGHVS, CDR2 FQNEAQ. The V end lost 0 bases, the J end lost 4 bases, and 21 bases lay between the germline ends. CDR3 nucleotide sequence: TGTGCCAGCAGCTTAGCAAACTTGGCCCAGGGATGGGCCACTGAAGCTTTCTTT. Protein product: CASSLANLAQGWATEAFF.

The CDR3, as DNA: TGTGCCAGCAGCCAAGTGGTCGCACTCCGCGATGAGCAGTTCTTC. It is translated as CASSQVVALRDEQFF. The chain links TRBV4-2 to TRBJ2-1, with D unresolved. The CDR3 is made up of 15 amino acids. CDR1 is LGHNA, CDR2 YNFKEQ, per germline. The ends were cut back, 1 base at V and 8 bases at J, with 15 bases in the middle.

This clone was seen only once. The V call is TRBV27, the J call TRBJ1-1; D is perhaps TRBD1 (6 bases). Germline V gene sequence: CDR1 MNHEY, CDR2 SMNVEV (reference sequence). Trimming stripped 5 bases from V and 1 base from J, with 11 bases between. The CDR3 consists of 14 residues. This CDR3 is CASSVWGQNTEAFF. The CDR3, as DNA: TGTGCCAGCAGTGTTTGGGGACAGAACACTGAAGCTTTCTTT.

This clone was counted at least ten times. CDR3 DNA sequence: TGTGCCAGCAGCTTAATGGCGGGGGAGTACAATGAGCAGTTCTTC. It yields the protein CASSLMAGEYNEQFF. The chain carries TRBV7-3 and TRBJ2-1; 7 nucleotides align to TRBD2. The V and J ends lost 1 base and 4 bases, in that order; junction bases with no gene match: 4. Per germline, CDR1 SGHTA and CDR2 FQGTGA. There are 15 residues in the CDR3.

The chain uses TRBV20-1 and TRBJ2-7; D gene ambiguous. The germline CDR1 and CDR2 sequences are DFQATT and SNEGSKA (reference sequence). The CDR3 is 13 amino acids. Trimming cost V 3 bases and J 2 bases, with 11 bases left between them. The CDR3 sequence is CSASTRATYEQYF. CDR3 sequence (DNA): TGCAGTGCTAGTACACGTGCCACCTACGAGCAGTACTTC.

The chain employs TRBV19 and TRBJ2-1, with 7 bases that match TRBD2. J was trimmed by 5 bases and V by 3 bases; bases with no gene match: 13. This CDR3 has 17 residues. Germline CDR1 is LNHDA and CDR2 is SQIVND (reference sequence). Here the CDR3 DNA reads TGTGCCAGTAGTATCCCCCCGGGCGGGAGTTCCCACAATGAGCAGTTCTTC. It translates to CASSIPPGGSSHNEQFF. Based on the CDR3 plus reference TRBV19 and TRBJ2-1, the full variable domain is DGGITQSPKYLFRKEGQNVTLSCEQNLNHDAMYWYRQDPGQGLRLIYYSQIVNDFQKGDIAEGYSVSREKKESFPLTVTSAQKNPTAFYLCASSIPPGGSSHNEQFFGPGTRLTVL.

The chain joins TRBV3-1 (or the pseudogene TRBV3-2) to TRBJ1-3, with a tentative D call TRBD1 (6 bases). Germline CDR1 LGHDT, CDR2 YNNKEL (reference sequence). The CDR3 covers 16 residues. V lost 2 bases to trimming and J lost 4 bases, with 15 bases between them. CDR3 in amino acids: CASSQFPGAGGNTIYF. Here the CDR3 DNA reads TGTGCCAGCAGCCAATTTCCAGGGGCTGGAGGAAACACCATATATTTT.